The text below deals with one TCR beta chain. The data derive from a study of regulatory T cells in long-lasting Graves disease. To make TCR beta libraries, researchers used iRepertoire HTBI primers and Arm-PCR of CDR3 regions. TCRdb re-derived calls from the multiplex PCR reads in MiXCR, one entry per CDR3 protein. The sample has 620,000 or so distinct CDR3 sequences; under 20% are singletons. As to time point: newly diagnosed GD, antithyroid drugs for less than 3 months. The TCR library was made from RNA extracted from PBMCs. With 6 bases clipped from V and 0 bases from J, the junction kept 8 bases outside the gene matches. From germline, CDR1 is DFQATT and CDR2 SNEGSKA (reference sequence). This CDR3 region has 14 residues. These data were also reused for a study on T cells in Graves' hyperthyroidism and ophthalmopathy. That source reports: HTBI primers were employed in a first-round RT-PCR of the TCR CDR3.

V and J are TRBV20-1 and TRBJ2-7, with TRBD2 identical over 7 bases. The source material was peripheral blood mononuclear cells (PBMCs), sampled at new diagnosis, from a patient treated with antithyroid drugs. This TCR was sampled from a woman in her twenties or thirties with Graves disease. In DNA, the CDR3 is TGCAGTGCAGGACCTAGCGGAAGCTCCTACGAGCAGTACTTC. Translating gives CSAGPSGSSYEQYF.